Each of the 18 T cell receptor beta chains below was sequenced from the same sample in a study of blood T cell repertoires in COVID-19. TCRdb keeps only in-frame clones here, not all; method: immunoSEQ multiplex PCR. The data show around 330,000 clones, roughly nine tenths seen once. Sequencing used PBMCs or T cells enriched from blood (not recorded which). These receptors originate from a man aged 55 to 69 who had recovered from COVID-19.

The V and J genes are TRBV6-2 or TRBV6-3 and TRBJ1-6; D gene unclear. The CDR3 covers 13 residues. Germline V gene data show CDR1 as MNHEY and CDR2 as SVGEGT. With 2 bases removed from V and 7 bases from J, the gap between germline ends came to 6 bases. The CDR3 nucleotides read TGTGCCAGCAGTTACAGGGAGAATTCACCCCTCCACTTT. Its protein product is CASSYRENSPLHF.

The J gene is TRBJ2-7, the V gene TRBV3-1 (or the pseudogene TRBV3-2); TRBD2 matches 13 bases. The germline V gene encodes CDR1 LGHDT and CDR2 YNNKEL (reference sequence). This CDR3 is built from 13 residues. With V trimmed by 8 bases and J by 3 bases, 1 base remained unmatched. The CDR3 loop is CASGTSGIYEQYF. The CDR3 coding sequence is TGTGCCAGCGGGACTAGCGGGATCTACGAGCAGTACTTC.

The genes are TRBV3-1 (or the pseudogene TRBV3-2) and TRBJ2-7; 11 bases line up with TRBD2. Germline CDR1 LGHDT, CDR2 YNNKEL (reference sequence). V shed 4 bases, J shed 3 bases, and the junction held 2 bases outside the gene matches. The CDR3 is 14 amino acids. The CDR3 sequence: CASSLSGRDYEQYF. The CDR3 DNA reads TGTGCCAGCAGCCTTAGCGGGAGGGACTACGAGCAGTACTTC.

The V and J genes are TRBV6-5 and TRBJ2-7; the match to TRBD1 covers 7 bases. CDR1 is MNHEY, CDR2 SVGAGI, per germline. The CDR3 loop spans 14 amino acids. V lost 2 bases and J lost 2; bases outside the gene matches: 3. DNA of the CDR3: TGTGCCAGCAGTTACCGGCAGGGGGCCTACGAGCAGTACTTC. This translates into CASSYRQGAYEQYF.

The CDR3 loop is CASTGAPTNEKLFF. The CDR3 DNA reads as TGTGCCAGTACTGGGGCGCCCACTAATGAAAAACTGTTTTTT. This chain links TRBV19 with TRBJ1-4, with D possibly matching TRBD1 (5 bases). The CDR3 covers 14 residues. CDR1 LNHDA and CDR2 SQIVND come from the germline V gene (reference sequence). Trimming shortened V by 7 bases and J by 2 bases, and 11 bases separated the two germline ends.

CDR3 amino acids: CASSLTGGKTDTQYF. CDR3 coding DNA: TGTGCCAGCAGCTTAACAGGGGGCAAAACAGATACGCAGTATTTT. V usage is TRBV27 and J usage is TRBJ2-3; 9 bases match TRBD1. Germline CDR1 is MNHEY and CDR2 is SMNVEV (reference sequence). The V segment lost 6 bases and the J segment 3 bases; nucleotides outside the gene matches: 7. CDR3 length: 15 amino acids.

This clone was seen a single time. The chain employs TRBV12-3 or TRBV12-4 and TRBJ1-6, with unresolved D. The CDR3 loop spans 13 amino acids. V was pared by 5 bases and J by 7 bases, with 9 bases between. CDR3 region: CASSPSLNSPLHF. The DNA for the CDR3 is TGTGCCAGCAGTCCGTCCCTAAATTCACCCCTCCACTTT.

The chain combines TRBV3-1 (or the pseudogene TRBV3-2) with TRBJ2-5, with a possible D match to TRBD2 (5 bases). V lost 0 bases to trimming and J lost 2 bases, with 10 bases between them. CDR1 is LGHDT and CDR2 is YNNKEL in the germline V gene (reference sequence). The CDR3 spans 15 residues. The CDR3 loop is CASSQDATRQETQYF. In DNA, the CDR3 is TGTGCCAGCAGCCAAGACGCTACTAGACAAGAGACCCAGTACTTC.

The genes are TRBV6-5 and TRBJ2-7, with D unresolved. V lost 8 bases, J lost 4 bases, and 9 bases lay in between. The CDR3 contains 11 residues. CDR1 and CDR2 from the germline V gene are MNHEY and SVGAGI. CDR3: CASGTAYEQYF. CDR3 coding DNA: TGTGCCAGCGGCACAGCATACGAGCAGTACTTC.

This chain joins TRBV18 and TRBJ1-6; D possibly corresponds to TRBD1 (6 bases). The CDR3 is 15 amino acids. The V gene's germline CDR1 is KGHSH and CDR2 LQKENI. V shed 4 bases and J shed 8 bases, with 15 bases lying between them. The DNA for the CDR3 is TGTGCCAGCTCACTAGGGACAAGCTTGGATTCACCCCTCCACTTT. Amino acid sequence: CASSLGTSLDSPLHF.

This chain uses TRBV24-1 with TRBJ2-3, with 7 nucleotides matching TRBD1. Germline lookup yields CDR1 KGHDR and CDR2 SFDVKD. With V trimmed by 4 bases and J by 2 bases, 5 bases remained unmatched. The CDR3 runs 15 residues. The CDR3 DNA reads TGTGCCACCAGTGAGAGACAGGGCAACACAGATACGCAGTATTTT. Protein product: CATSERQGNTDTQYF.

The rearrangement links TRBV18 to TRBJ2-7, with D tentatively TRBD1 (6 bases). The germline CDR1 and CDR2 sequences are KGHSH and LQKENI. The CDR3 contains 14 residues. V was pared by 3 bases and J by 2 bases, with 11 bases between. The CDR3: CASSPADSPYEQYF. In nucleotides, the CDR3 is TGTGCCAGCTCACCGGCGGACAGCCCCTACGAGCAGTACTTC.

This chain connects TRBV29-1 to TRBJ2-3, with a weak D call TRBD1 (7 bases). Trimming cost V 6 bases and J 0 bases, with 22 bases left between them. There are 17 residues in the CDR3. The V gene's germline CDR1 is SQVTM and CDR2 ANQGSEA. CDR3 nucleotides: TGCAGCGTCAGGGGGGCAGAAAAAGCCGTTAGCACAGATACGCAGTATTTT. Translation gives CSVRGAEKAVSTDTQYF.

This chain links TRBV9 with TRBJ2-7; maybe TRBD2 (5 bases). Looked up from germline, CDR1 is SGDLS and CDR2 is YYNGEE. V was clipped by 0 bases and J by 7 bases, with 14 bases between them. The CDR3 is made up of 14 amino acids. Here the CDR3 reads CASSVGDGGEEQYF. In DNA form, the CDR3 reads TGTGCCAGCAGCGTAGGGGATGGAGGTGAGGAGCAGTACTTC.

The chain couples TRBV5-4 to TRBJ1-5; maybe TRBD1 (6 bases). This CDR3 is built from 17 residues. V lost 4 bases to trimming and J lost 1 base, with 18 bases between them. The germline V gene encodes CDR1 SGHNT and CDR2 YYREEE (reference sequence). The CDR3 sequence: CASSRWGGQGSNQPQHF. The CDR3 region has the DNA TGTGCCAGCAGCCGTTGGGGGGGCCAGGGGAGCAATCAGCCCCAGCATTTT.

The CDR3 region is CASSRGTGGAYNYGYTF. CDR3 coding DNA: TGTGCCAGCAGCCGCGGGACAGGGGGCGCGTATAACTATGGCTACACCTTC. V usage is TRBV3-1 (or the pseudogene TRBV3-2) and J usage is TRBJ1-2, with TRBD1 identical over 12 bases. V shed 4 bases, J shed 1 base, and the junction held 7 bases outside the gene matches. The V gene's germline CDR1 is LGHDT and CDR2 YNNKEL (reference sequence). The CDR3 totals 17 residues.

This chain links TRBV27 with TRBJ1-5; D gene ambiguous. The CDR3 has 15 amino acids. The V and J ends lost 6 bases and 1 base respectively, with 13 bases between them. The germline gives CDR1 MNHEY, CDR2 SMNVEV (reference sequence). The CDR3 bases are TGTGCCAGCAGACCCGGGGTGCGGAGCAATCAGCCCCAGCATTTT. Its protein product is CASRPGVRSNQPQHF.

The table lists this clone with many counts. This chain links TRBV6-5 with TRBJ2-6, with unresolved D. In germline, CDR1 is MNHEY, CDR2 SVGAGI. This CDR3 has 13 residues. Trimming left V 6 bases short and J 0 bases short, with 3 bases between. The CDR3 sequence is CASSNSGANVLTF. DNA for the CDR3: TGTGCCAGCAGCAACTCTGGGGCCAACGTCCTGACTTTC.